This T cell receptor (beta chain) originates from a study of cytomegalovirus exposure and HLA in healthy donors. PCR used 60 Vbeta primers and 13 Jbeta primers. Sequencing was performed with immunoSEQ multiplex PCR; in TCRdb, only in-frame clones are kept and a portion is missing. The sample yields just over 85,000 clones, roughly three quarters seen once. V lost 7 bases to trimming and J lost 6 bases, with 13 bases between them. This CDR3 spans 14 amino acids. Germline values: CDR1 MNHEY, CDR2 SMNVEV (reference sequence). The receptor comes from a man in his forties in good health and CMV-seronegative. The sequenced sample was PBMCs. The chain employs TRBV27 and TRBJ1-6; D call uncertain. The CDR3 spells CASTYGDGNSPLHF. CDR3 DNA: TGTGCCAGCACCTACGGGGATGGTAATTCACCCCTCCACTTT.